Here is one T cell receptor (beta chain) with its context. Original processing notes: Estimated nucleated cell counts came from reference gene primer amplification. The method was immunoSEQ multiplex PCR; TCRdb's version includes in-frame clones alone and lacks a portion of them. V and J calls and clone size are as listed in that table; D and trimming were resolved from the DNA. The repertoire holds 95,000 to 110,000 clones, with approximately 85% as singletons. CDR3 length: 12 residues. V dropped 2 bases and J dropped 3 bases, with 4 bases sitting between them. Germline values: CDR1 MNHEY, CDR2 SVGEGT. The data were obtained in a study of blood T cell repertoires in COVID-19.

Sample: peripheral blood. The TCR originated in a man aged 55 to 70 with acute or convalescent COVID-19. V is TRBV6-2 or TRBV6-3 and J is TRBJ1-2; D unresolved. The CDR3 DNA reads TGTGCCAGCAGTTACGTAGACTATGGCTACACCTTC. It is translated as CASSYVDYGYTF.